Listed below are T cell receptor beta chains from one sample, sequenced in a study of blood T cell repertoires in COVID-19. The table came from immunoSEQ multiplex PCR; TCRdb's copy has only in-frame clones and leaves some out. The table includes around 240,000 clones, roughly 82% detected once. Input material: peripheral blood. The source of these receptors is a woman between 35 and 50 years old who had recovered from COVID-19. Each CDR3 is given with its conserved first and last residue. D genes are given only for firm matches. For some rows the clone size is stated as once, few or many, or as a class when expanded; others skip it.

CASSSKTGAGYEQYF	TGTGCCAGCAGCTCAAAGACAGGGGCAGGGTACGAGCAGTACTTC	TRBD1	TRBV7-3	NA	TRBJ2-7
CASSPLHLRGGELFF	TGTGCCAGCTCACCACTTCATCTCAGGGGCGGGGAGCTGTTTTTT	NA	TRBV18	NA	TRBJ2-2
CASIASGNTEAFF	TGTGCCAGCATCGCCTCGGGGAACACTGAAGCTTTCTTT	NA	TRBV7-9	NA	TRBJ1-1
CASVKLMSSDTQYF	TGTGCCAGCGTAAAGCTTATGTCATCAGATACGCAGTATTTT	NA	TRBV11-3	NA	TRBJ2-3
CASSLVRGNYGYTF	TGTGCCAGCAGCTTAGTGCGAGGGAACTATGGCTACACCTTC	NA	TRBV7-8	NA	TRBJ1-2
CASSPTRTTDTQYF	TGTGCCAGCAGTCCAACTAGAACCACAGATACGCAGTATTTT	NA	TRBV3-1/TRBV3-2	NA	TRBJ2-3
CASSLEPQGNNQPQHF	TGTGCCAGCAGCTTGGAGCCGCAGGGGAACAATCAGCCCCAGCATTTT	NA	TRBV5-5	NA	TRBJ1-5
CASRRVGQPQHF	TGTGCCAGCAGGCGGGTGGGACAGCCCCAGCATTTT	NA	TRBV2	NA	TRBJ1-5
CASSFDRTYEQYF	TGTGCCAGCAGTTTCGACAGGACCTACGAGCAGTACTTC	NA	TRBV5-8	NA	TRBJ2-7
CASSVIEDTGELFF	TGTGCCAGCAGTGTGATAGAAGACACCGGGGAGCTGTTTTTT	NA	TRBV2	NA	TRBJ2-2
CASSPPDREETQYF	TGTGCCAGCTCACCTCCCGACAGGGAAGAGACCCAGTACTTC	TRBD1	TRBV18	NA	TRBJ2-5
CASSIVLAGGDEQFF	TGTGCCAGTAGTATAGTACTAGCGGGGGGAGATGAGCAGTTCTTC	TRBD2	TRBV19	NA	TRBJ2-1
CASRVGLVGTGEQFF	TGTGCCAGCAGGGTGGGACTAGTGGGGACCGGTGAGCAGTTCTTC	TRBD2	TRBV11-2	NA	TRBJ2-1
CASSSPGEAFF	TGTGCCAGCAGTTCCCCGGGGGAAGCTTTCTTT	NA	TRBV6-6	NA	TRBJ1-1
CASSVGDTLYGYTF	TGTGCCAGCAGCGTAGGGGACACGCTCTATGGCTACACCTTC	NA	TRBV9	few	TRBJ1-2
CASSWGQGNPDEQFF	TGTGCTAGCAGTTGGGGACAGGGGAATCCCGATGAGCAGTTCTTC	TRBD1	TRBV7-7	NA	TRBJ2-1
CASSVFSGGAGETQYF	TGTGCCAGCAGTGTTTTTAGCGGGGGGGCCGGAGAGACCCAGTACTTC	TRBD2	TRBV2	NA	TRBJ2-5
CASGSDRGLTYEQYF	TGCGCCAGCGGAAGCGACAGGGGACTAACCTACGAGCAGTACTTC	NA	TRBV5-1	NA	TRBJ2-7
CASEGDGDEQYF	TGTGCCAGCGAGGGTGATGGGGACGAGCAGTACTTC	NA	TRBV6-6	NA	TRBJ2-7
CAWRGLAGRDTQYF	TGTGCCTGGAGGGGGCTCGCGGGGAGGGATACGCAGTATTTT	NA	TRBV30	NA	TRBJ2-3
CASSISQGYTEAFF	TGTGCCAGTAGTATTAGTCAGGGCTACACTGAAGCTTTCTTT	NA	TRBV19	NA	TRBJ1-1
CASSPQTVGVSGNTIYF	TGCGCCAGCAGCCCGCAGACTGTGGGAGTCTCTGGAAACACCATATATTTT	NA	TRBV4-3	NA	TRBJ1-3
CASSNTGKGGNTIYF	TGTGCCAGCAGCAACACAGGGAAGGGCGGAAACACCATATATTTT	NA	TRBV6-5	NA	TRBJ1-3
CASSLLGTEDTQYF	TGCGCCAGCAGCTTGCTAGGGACTGAGGATACGCAGTATTTT	NA	TRBV5-1	NA	TRBJ2-3
CASSIFNTEAFF	TGTGCCAGTAGTATCTTCAACACTGAAGCTTTCTTT	NA	TRBV19	NA	TRBJ1-1
CASSIWGTGGNQPQHF	TGTGCCAGTAGTATCTGGGGAACGGGGGGCAATCAGCCCCAGCATTTT	NA	TRBV19	NA	TRBJ1-5
CASSPPWTETEQYF	TGTGCCAGCTCACCACCTTGGACAGAAACCGAGCAGTACTTC	NA	TRBV18	NA	TRBJ2-7
CASSQTTGARPIPYSNQPQHF	TGTGCCAGCAGCCAGACGACAGGGGCACGTCCGATCCCCTATAGCAATCAGCCCCAGCATTTT	TRBD1	TRBV14	NA	TRBJ1-5
CASSLFFEVDEQFF	TGTGCCAGCAGCTTATTTTTCGAGGTGGATGAGCAGTTCTTC	NA	TRBV7-2	NA	TRBJ2-1
CASSPLQGPNTEAFF	TGTGCCAGCTCACCACTACAGGGACCGAACACTGAAGCTTTCTTT	NA	TRBV18	NA	TRBJ1-1
CASSAQAYEQYF	TGTGCCAGCAGTGCACAGGCCTACGAGCAGTACTTC	NA	TRBV2	NA	TRBJ2-7
CASSLTLEGRTEAFF	TGTGCCAGCAGCTTAACGTTGGAGGGGCGCACTGAAGCTTTCTTT	NA	TRBV7-3	NA	TRBJ1-1
CASSLVTSGGYNEQFF	TGTGCCAGCAGCTTAGTAACTAGCGGGGGCTACAATGAGCAGTTCTTC	TRBD2	TRBV7-9	NA	TRBJ2-1